Each of the 32 T cell receptor beta chains below was sequenced from the same sample in a study of OX40 agonist ivuxolimab in advanced cancers. The method was immunoSEQ multiplex PCR; TCRdb's version includes in-frame clones alone and lacks a portion of them. The sample yields more than 60,000 clones, roughly nine tenths seen once. The starting material was CD4+ or CD8+ T cells sorted from blood, obtained in a trial of the OX40 agonist ivuxolimab. These receptors were taken from an adult with an advanced solid tumor such as melanoma, head and neck, liver or kidney cancer.

This clone was recorded once. The V gene is TRBV7-2, the J gene TRBJ1-2, with 8 bases aligning to TRBD1. This CDR3 is built from 16 residues. The V segment lost 1 base and the J segment 6 bases; nucleotides outside the gene matches: 10. Germline CDR1 SGHTA, CDR2 FQGNSA. The CDR3 bases are TGTGCCAGCAGCTTAGTCTGGGACAGGAAGGGCGATGGCTACACCTTC. It encodes CASSLVWDRKGDGYTF.

The V call is TRBV20-1, the J call TRBJ1-1, with D perhaps TRBD1 (5 bases). The germline gives CDR1 DFQATT, CDR2 SNEGSKA (reference sequence). V was pared by 4 bases and J by 8 bases, with 11 bases between. The CDR3 totals 11 residues. CDR3 region: CSAKGPSEAFF. The CDR3 coding sequence is TGCAGTGCTAAGGGACCCTCAGAAGCTTTCTTT.

This clone has a single count. The chain employs TRBV18 and TRBJ2-7, with D hard to call. Germline lookup yields CDR1 KGHSH and CDR2 LQKENI. The length of the CDR3 is 13 residues. V was trimmed by 0 bases and J by 3 bases, leaving 6 bases between them. CDR3 bases: TGTGCCAGCTCACCACCTAGTTTCTACGAGCAGTACTTC. Its translation: CASSPPSFYEQYF.

The genes are TRBV28 and TRBJ2-3; TRBD1 aligns across 9 bases. The CDR3 has 15 amino acids. V dropped 4 bases and J dropped 3; count of bases not matched to a gene: 5. The germline V gene encodes CDR1 MDHEN and CDR2 SYDVKM. This chain's CDR3 is CASSSGTGYTDTQYF. Written as DNA, the CDR3 is TGTGCCAGCAGTTCCGGGACAGGGTATACAGATACGCAGTATTTT.

A word on this clone: Within the sample, other DNA sequences also encode this same CDR3. The CDR3 coding sequence is TGCGCCAGCAGCCTGGCTGGGATCGGCATCACAGATACGCAGTATTTT. Translated: CASSLAGIGITDTQYF. The chain employs TRBV5-1 and TRBJ2-3; D is undetermined. Germline CDR1 SGHRS, CDR2 YFSETQ. This CDR3 contains 16 residues. V lost 4 bases, J lost 2 bases, and 17 bases lay in between.

The CDR3 is CASRGFYNEQFF. The CDR3 bases are TGTGCCAGCCGGGGGTTTTACAATGAGCAGTTCTTC. The gene calls are TRBV19 and TRBJ2-1; possibly TRBD2 for D (6 bases). The CDR3 length is 12 residues. Germline CDR1 and CDR2: LNHDA and SQIVND (reference sequence). V was cut by 9 bases and J by 4 bases, with 10 bases left in between. Looking up the rest from reference TRBV19 and TRBJ2-1 gives the full variable domain: DGGITQSPKYLFRKEGQNVTLSCEQNLNHDAMYWYRQDPGQGLRLIYYSQIVNDFQKGDIAEGYSVSREKKESFPLTVTSAQKNPTAFYLCASRGFYNEQFFGPGTRLTVL.

V is TRBV6-5 and J is TRBJ1-1; TRBD1 aligns across 9 bases. With V trimmed by 5 bases and J by 2 bases, 6 bases remained unmatched. CDR1 and CDR2 from the germline V gene are MNHEY and SVGAGI. The CDR3 covers 15 residues. CDR3 in DNA: TGTGCCAGCAGTCGGACAGGGGACCCCAACACTGAAGCTTTCTTT. This encodes CASSRTGDPNTEAFF.

V gene TRBV11-2 combines with J gene TRBJ2-1; tentative D call: TRBD1 (5 bases). CDR1 and CDR2 (germline): SGHAT, FQNNGV. V was clipped by 5 bases and J by 5 bases, with 19 bases between them. The CDR3 covers 16 residues. CDR3 coding DNA: TGTGCCAGCAGCCCAGCGACAGTACTACAAAACAATGAGCAGTTCTTC. Translating gives CASSPATVLQNNEQFF.

The chain employs TRBV6-6 and TRBJ2-1; 14 bases line up with TRBD2. Per germline, CDR1 MNHNY and CDR2 SVGAGI (reference sequence). Trimming cost V 6 bases and J 10 bases; bases outside gene matches: 8. The CDR3 spans 15 residues. The CDR3 nucleotides read TGTGCCAGCAGGACCGGGACTAGCGGGGGTTACGAGCAGTTCTTC. The encoded protein is CASRTGTSGGYEQFF.

The rearrangement links TRBV10-2 to TRBJ2-5; 15 nucleotides agree with TRBD2. V was clipped by 7 bases and J by 3 bases; unmatched bases: 3. The germline gives CDR1 WSHSY, CDR2 SAAADI. The CDR3 spans 15 residues. CDR3 protein: CASKRTSGGEETQYF. CDR3 in DNA: TGCGCCAGCAAAAGGACTAGCGGGGGGGAAGAGACCCAGTACTTC.

The chain combines TRBV7-6 with TRBJ2-7, with TRBD2 identical over 9 bases. The ends lost 5 bases at V and 5 bases at J; junction bases unmatched: 13. The CDR3 runs 16 residues. Germline V gene lookup returns CDR1 SGHVS and CDR2 FNYEAQ. The CDR3 loop is CASSLRGSGRSDEQYF. CDR3 DNA: TGTGCCAGCAGCCTACGGGGTAGCGGGAGAAGTGACGAGCAGTACTTC. The entire variable domain, with the rest obtained from reference TRBV7-6 and TRBJ2-7, is as follows: GAGVSQSPRYKVTKRGQDVALRCDPISGHVSLYWYRQALGQGPEFLTYFNYEAQQDKSGLPNDRFSAERPEGSISTLTIQRTEQRDSAMYRCASSLRGSGRSDEQYFGPGTRLTVT.

This chain uses TRBV18 with TRBJ2-7; 7 bases are shared with TRBD2. Germline assignment: CDR1 KGHSH and CDR2 LQKENI. Trimming took 4 bases from V and 5 from J; bases not matched to a gene: 8. The CDR3 length is 14 residues. The CDR3 sequence: CASSLPGRDHEQYF. The CDR3 DNA is TGTGCCAGCTCACTACCGGGGAGGGACCACGAGCAGTACTTC. The full variable domain, rest sourced from reference TRBV18 and TRBJ2-7, is NAGVMQNPRHLVRRRGQEARLRCSPMKGHSHVYWYRQLPEEGLKFMVYLQKENIIDESGMPKERFSAEFPKEGPSILRIQQVVRGDSAAYFCASSLPGRDHEQYFGPGTRLTVT.

The chain uses TRBV2 and TRBJ2-1, with 10 bases lining up with TRBD2. Germline V gene data show CDR1 as SNHLY and CDR2 as FYNNEI. The length of the CDR3 is 16 residues. J lost 1 base, V lost 3 bases, and 3 bases had no gene match. The CDR3 nucleotides are TGTGCCAGCAGTGATAGCGGGAGGCTATCCTACAATGAGCAGTTCTTC. Its protein is CASSDSGRLSYNEQFF.

As for this clone: This specimen includes other DNA sequences encoding the same CDR3. This chain joins TRBV29-1 and TRBJ2-7; 10 bases agree with TRBD1. Germline assignment: CDR1 SQVTM and CDR2 ANQGSEA. The CDR3 extends over 12 amino acids. Trimming took 7 bases from V and 3 from J; bases not matched to a gene: 3. As DNA, the CDR3 is TGCAGCGCAGGACAGGGGGGCTACGAGCAGTACTTC. This codes for CSAGQGGYEQYF.

This chain links TRBV6-5 with TRBJ2-1, with 10 bases fitting TRBD1. V lost 5 bases and J lost 10; bases outside the gene matches: 11. The CDR3 loop spans 15 amino acids. CDR1 and CDR2 from the germline V gene are MNHEY and SVGAGI. The chain's CDR3 is CASSRQGASAGEQFF. The CDR3 nucleotides are TGTGCCAGCAGTCGACAGGGGGCCTCTGCTGGGGAGCAGTTCTTC.

The J gene is TRBJ2-5, the V gene TRBV7-9, with TRBD2 identical over 15 bases. J gave up 2 bases and V 5 bases, and 6 bases lay outside the gene matches. The CDR3 is 17 amino acids. The germline CDR1 and CDR2 sequences are SEHNR and FQNEAQ (reference sequence). DNA of the CDR3: TGTGCCAGCAGCGGAGGGACTAGCGGGGGGCTACAAGAGACCCAGTACTTC. Encoded protein: CASSGGTSGGLQETQYF.

The chain links TRBV6-1 to TRBJ1-5, with 7 bases aligning to TRBD1. Germline V gene lookup returns CDR1 MNHNS and CDR2 SASEGT. Trimming cost V 3 bases and J 9 bases; bases outside gene matches: 5. The CDR3 spans 13 residues. CDR3 region: CASSDTGVGPQHF. The CDR3 DNA is TGTGCCAGCAGTGATACAGGGGTTGGGCCCCAGCATTTT.

The rearrangement joins TRBV6-5 to TRBJ2-2; 8 bases match TRBD1. Germline CDR1 and CDR2: MNHEY and SVGAGI. The CDR3 is made up of 16 amino acids. V lost 1 base to trimming and J lost 7 bases; unmatched junction nucleotides: 8. The CDR3 is CASSYWTGRNGGELFF. As DNA, the CDR3 is TGTGCCAGCAGTTACTGGACAGGGAGGAATGGCGGGGAGCTGTTTTTT.

DNA for the CDR3: TGTGCCAGCAGATCGGCCTTCCTGGGAGCCCTGGAGACCCAGTACTTC. Translated: CASRSAFLGALETQYF. The J gene is TRBJ2-5, the V gene TRBV2, with TRBD2 as a possible D gene (5 bases). Trimming shortened V by 6 bases and J by 5 bases, and 22 bases separated the two germline ends. The CDR3 extends over 16 amino acids. Per germline, CDR1 SNHLY and CDR2 FYNNEI.

This clone occurred a few times. This chain uses TRBV29-1 with TRBJ2-3; D uncertain. The ends were cut back, 7 bases at V and 4 bases at J, with 0 bases in the middle. Germline lookup yields CDR1 SQVTM and CDR2 ANQGSEA. This CDR3 region has 8 residues. The CDR3 DNA follows: TGCAGCGCAGATACGCAGTATTTT. It is translated as CSADTQYF.

This chain joins TRBV6-5 and TRBJ1-2; D gene ambiguous. Germline V lookup: CDR1 MNHEY, CDR2 SVGAGI. Trimming took off 4 bases at V and 5 bases at J, with 8 bases between the two ends. The CDR3 sequence is 12 residues long. CDR3 amino acids: CASSFRRYGYTF. The CDR3 bases are TGTGCCAGCAGTTTTCGACGGTATGGCTACACCTTC.

The rearrangement uses TRBV18 and TRBJ2-1, with 14 bases matching TRBD2. In germline, CDR1 is KGHSH, CDR2 LQKENI. J gave up 9 bases and V 3 bases, and 4 bases lay outside the gene matches. The CDR3 extends over 15 amino acids. DNA for the CDR3: TGTGCCAGCTCACCGACTAGCGGGAGGGAAGTTGAGCAGTTCTTC. Amino acids: CASSPTSGREVEQFF.

The chain has TRBV6-5 and TRBJ2-3; the D is unclear. The CDR3 runs to 15 residues. Deletions cut 2 bases from V and 0 bases from J, with 9 bases between. CDR1 is MNHEY, CDR2 SVGAGI, per germline. This CDR3 reads CASSYDPISTDTQYF. CDR3 nucleotides: TGTGCCAGCAGTTACGATCCCATAAGCACAGATACGCAGTATTTT.

The chain recombines TRBV27 with TRBJ2-1, with 7 positions matching TRBD1. Germline-derived CDR1 and CDR2 are MNHEY and SMNVEV (reference sequence). The trim removed 2 bases at V and 2 bases at J, leaving 3 bases unmatched. The CDR3 has 15 residues. The CDR3 DNA follows: TGTGCCAGCAGTTTAAAGGGGGCGCCCTACAATGAGCAGTTCTTC. It yields the protein CASSLKGAPYNEQFF.

The rearrangement uses TRBV4-3 and TRBJ1-5; TRBD1 matches 7 bases. Trimming at V came to 4 bases and at J to 3 bases, leaving 3 bases not matched to a gene. The CDR3 has 14 residues. Germline CDR1 is LGHNA and CDR2 is YSLEER. CDR3 protein: CASSLGTDNQPQHF. The CDR3 DNA follows: TGCGCCAGCAGCCTTGGGACAGACAATCAGCCCCAGCATTTT.

The rearrangement uses TRBV27 and TRBJ2-4; 7 positions agree with TRBD1. With 6 bases clipped from V and 0 bases from J, the junction kept 14 bases outside the gene matches. This CDR3 has 18 residues. Per the germline V gene, CDR1 is MNHEY and CDR2 is SMNVEV (reference sequence). CDR3 in amino acids: CASSSTALTGLAKNIQYF. CDR3 DNA: TGTGCCAGCAGCTCTACAGCTCTGACAGGGCTAGCCAAAAACATTCAGTACTTC.

The gene calls are TRBV5-1 and TRBJ1-4, with D possibly TRBD1 on 6 matching bases. CDR3 length: 15 amino acids. The germline V gene encodes CDR1 SGHRS and CDR2 YFSETQ. V gave up 3 bases and J gave up 1 base, with 10 bases separating them. In DNA, the CDR3 is TGCGCCAGCAGCTATGAGGGGGGAACTAATGAAAAACTGTTTTTT. Translating gives CASSYEGGTNEKLFF.

The genes are TRBV15 and TRBJ1-5, with TRBD1 matching over 9 bases. There are 14 residues in the CDR3. The J segment lost 1 base and the V segment lost 5 bases, leaving 0 bases of the junction unmatched. From germline, CDR1 is LNHNV and CDR2 YYDKDF (reference sequence). The CDR3 region is CATSGTGSNQPQHF. The DNA of the CDR3 is TGTGCCACCAGCGGGACAGGGAGCAATCAGCCCCAGCATTTT.

The chain carries TRBV7-2 and TRBJ1-2; perhaps TRBD1 as D (5 bases). The CDR3 spans 13 residues. The germline V and J ends were trimmed by 8 bases and 5 bases, with 15 bases remaining between them. Germline CDR1 is SGHTA and CDR2 is FQGNSA. The CDR3 sequence: CASGSLQDYGYTF. The CDR3 DNA is TGTGCCAGCGGATCACTACAGGATTATGGCTACACCTTC.

V and J are TRBV5-1 and TRBJ1-5; D is ambiguous. The V end lost 0 bases, the J end lost 4 bases, and 8 bases lay between the germline ends. The germline gives CDR1 SGHRS, CDR2 YFSETQ. The CDR3 extends over 14 amino acids. The CDR3 nucleotides are TGCGCCAGCAGCTTGGATGGAGGAAATCAGCCCCAGCATTTT. Translating it yields CASSLDGGNQPQHF.

Comment on this clone: An end of the junction does not agree with germline; a read error may underlie this. This chain joins TRBV19 and TRBJ1-5, with D possibly matching TRBD1 (6 bases). CDR1 LNHDA and CDR2 SQIVND come from the germline V gene (reference sequence). The CDR3 totals 16 residues. Here the CDR3 reads CASSLEQGRGNQPQHF. DNA for the CDR3: TGTGCCAGTAGTTTAGAACAGGGAAGAGGCAATCAGCCCCAGCATTTT.

The genes are TRBV28 and TRBJ1-6, with D maybe TRBD1 (6 bases). V lost 5 bases to trimming and J lost 4 bases, with 12 bases between them. CDR1 and CDR2 from the germline V gene are MDHEN and SYDVKM. There are 15 residues in the CDR3. CDR3 loop: CASSQADRYNSPLHF. The CDR3 bases are TGTGCCAGCAGTCAAGCCGACAGGTATAATTCACCCCTCCACTTT.